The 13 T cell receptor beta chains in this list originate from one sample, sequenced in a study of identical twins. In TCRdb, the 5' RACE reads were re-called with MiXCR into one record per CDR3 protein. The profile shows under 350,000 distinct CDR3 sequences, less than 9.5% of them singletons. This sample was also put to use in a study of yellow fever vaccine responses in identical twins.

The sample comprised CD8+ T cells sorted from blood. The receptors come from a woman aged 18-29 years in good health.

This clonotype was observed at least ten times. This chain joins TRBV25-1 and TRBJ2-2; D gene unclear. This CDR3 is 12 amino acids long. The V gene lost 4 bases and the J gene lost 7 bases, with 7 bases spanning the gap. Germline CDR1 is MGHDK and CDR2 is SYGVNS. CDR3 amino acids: CASSGGGGELFF. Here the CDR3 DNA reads TGTGCCAGCAGTGGGGGTGGCGGGGAGCTGTTTTTT.

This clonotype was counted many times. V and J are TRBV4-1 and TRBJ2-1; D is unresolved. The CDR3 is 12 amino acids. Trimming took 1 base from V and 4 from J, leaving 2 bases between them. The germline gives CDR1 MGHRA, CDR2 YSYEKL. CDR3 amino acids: CASSQGYNEQFF. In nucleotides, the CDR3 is TGCGCCAGCAGCCAAGGATACAATGAGCAGTTCTTC.

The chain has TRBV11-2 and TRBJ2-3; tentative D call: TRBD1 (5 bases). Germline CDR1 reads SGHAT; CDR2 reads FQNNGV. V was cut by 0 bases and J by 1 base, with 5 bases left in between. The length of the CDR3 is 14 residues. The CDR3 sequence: CASSLEQGTDTQYF. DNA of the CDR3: TGTGCCAGCAGCTTAGAACAGGGCACAGATACGCAGTATTTT.

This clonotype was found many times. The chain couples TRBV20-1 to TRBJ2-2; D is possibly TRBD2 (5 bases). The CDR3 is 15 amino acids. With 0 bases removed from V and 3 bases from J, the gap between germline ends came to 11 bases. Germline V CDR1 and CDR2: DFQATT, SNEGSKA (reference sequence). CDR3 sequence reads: CSARDTTTDTGELFF. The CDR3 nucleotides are TGCAGTGCTAGAGATACGACTACAGACACCGGGGAGCTGTTTTTT.

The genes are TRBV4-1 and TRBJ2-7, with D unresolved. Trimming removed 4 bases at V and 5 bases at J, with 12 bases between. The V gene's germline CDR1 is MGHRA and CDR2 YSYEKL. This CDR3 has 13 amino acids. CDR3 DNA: TGCGCCAGCAGCCCCGGACCCTCGGACGAGCAGTACTTC. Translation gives CASSPGPSDEQYF.

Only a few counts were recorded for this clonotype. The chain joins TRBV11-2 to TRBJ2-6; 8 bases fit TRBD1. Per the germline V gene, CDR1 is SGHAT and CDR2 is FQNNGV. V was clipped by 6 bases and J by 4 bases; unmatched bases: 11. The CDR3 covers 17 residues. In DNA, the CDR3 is TGTGCCAGCAGTTCTATCGCGACAGGGGTCGGGGCCAACGTCCTGACTTTC. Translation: CASSSIATGVGANVLTF.

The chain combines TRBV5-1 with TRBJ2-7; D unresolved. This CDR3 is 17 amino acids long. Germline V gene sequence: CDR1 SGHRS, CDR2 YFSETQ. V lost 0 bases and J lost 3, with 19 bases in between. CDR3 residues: CASSLAGVSLHNYEQYF. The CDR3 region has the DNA TGCGCCAGCAGCTTGGCTGGGGTCAGCCTACATAACTACGAGCAGTACTTC.

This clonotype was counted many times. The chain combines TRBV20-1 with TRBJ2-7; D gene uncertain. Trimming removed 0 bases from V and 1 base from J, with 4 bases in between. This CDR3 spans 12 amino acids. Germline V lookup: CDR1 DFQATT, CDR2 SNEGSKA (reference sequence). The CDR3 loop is CSARDTSYEQYF. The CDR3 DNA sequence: TGCAGTGCTAGAGACACATCCTACGAGCAGTACTTC.

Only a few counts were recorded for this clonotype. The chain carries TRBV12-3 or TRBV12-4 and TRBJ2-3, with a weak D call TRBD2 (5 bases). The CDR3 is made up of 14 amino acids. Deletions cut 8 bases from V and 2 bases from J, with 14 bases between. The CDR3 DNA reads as TGTGCCAGCTATACCAGCGGAACCACAGATACGCAGTATTTT. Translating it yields CASYTSGTTDTQYF.

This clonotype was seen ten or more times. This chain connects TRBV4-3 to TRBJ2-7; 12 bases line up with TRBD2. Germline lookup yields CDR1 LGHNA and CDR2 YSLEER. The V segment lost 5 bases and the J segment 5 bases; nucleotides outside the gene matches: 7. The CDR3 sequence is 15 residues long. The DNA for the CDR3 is TGCGCCAGCAGCTATCGACTAGCGGGAGATGACGAGCAGTACTTC. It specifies CASSYRLAGDDEQYF.

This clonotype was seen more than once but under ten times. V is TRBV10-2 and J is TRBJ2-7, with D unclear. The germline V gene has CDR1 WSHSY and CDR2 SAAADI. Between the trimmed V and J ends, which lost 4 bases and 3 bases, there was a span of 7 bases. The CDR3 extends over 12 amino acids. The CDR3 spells CASSGSGYEQYF. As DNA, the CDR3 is TGCGCCAGCAGTGGGAGTGGCTACGAGCAGTACTTC.

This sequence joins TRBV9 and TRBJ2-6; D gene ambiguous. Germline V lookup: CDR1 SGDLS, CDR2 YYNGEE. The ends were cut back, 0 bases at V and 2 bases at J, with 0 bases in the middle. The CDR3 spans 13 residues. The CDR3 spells CASSVAGANVLTF. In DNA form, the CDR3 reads TGTGCCAGCAGCGTAGCTGGGGCCAACGTCCTGACTTTC.

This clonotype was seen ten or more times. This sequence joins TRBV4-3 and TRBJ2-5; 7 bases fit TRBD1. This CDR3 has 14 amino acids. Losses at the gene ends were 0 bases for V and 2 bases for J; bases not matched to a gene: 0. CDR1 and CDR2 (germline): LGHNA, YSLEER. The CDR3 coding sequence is TGCGCCAGCAGCCAAGAGACAGGGCAAGAGACCCAGTACTTC. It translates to CASSQETGQETQYF.